One sample yielded the 7 T cell receptor beta chains listed below, sequenced in a study of shared clonotypes between healthy human individuals. Clones were sequenced by immunoSEQ multiplex PCR, and TCRdb holds only the in-frame ones, with some missing. The profile shows hundreds of thousands of clones, 60% to 75% of them singletons. The sequenced material came from memory CD4+ T cells sorted from blood. Subset here: CD45RA-negative fraction. These receptors all come from a woman aged 25-40 years in good health.

CDR3 bases: TGTGCCAGCAGTTGGCAGGGCTTAGAGCAGTACTTC. It yields the protein CASSWQGLEQYF. The chain uses TRBV28 and TRBJ2-7; a weak D match, TRBD1 (5 bases). The V gene's germline CDR1 is MDHEN and CDR2 SYDVKM. V was pared by 4 bases and J by 7 bases, with 11 bases between. CDR3 size: 12 residues.

This rearrangement joins TRBV28 to TRBJ2-5; D not resolved. This CDR3 has 15 residues. Trimming removed 1 base from V and 2 bases from J, with 11 bases in between. Per the germline V gene, CDR1 is MDHEN and CDR2 is SYDVKM. The CDR3 region is CASSLYPGLQETQYF. The DNA of the CDR3 is TGTGCCAGCAGTTTATATCCAGGCTTACAAGAGACCCAGTACTTC. Supplemented by reference TRBV28 and TRBJ2-5, the full variable domain reads DVKVTQSSRYLVKRTGEKVFLECVQDMDHENMFWYRQDPGLGLRLIYFSYDVKMKEKGDIPEGYSVSREKKERFSLILESASTNQTSMYLCASSLYPGLQETQYFGPGTRLLVL.

The genes are TRBV5-1 and TRBJ2-7, with D uncertain. The V and J ends lost 4 bases and 6 bases respectively, with 8 bases between them. The V gene's germline CDR1 is SGHRS and CDR2 YFSETQ. This CDR3 is built from 11 residues. DNA for the CDR3: TGCGCCAGCAGCATGGGCGCCGAGCAGTACTTC. Translation gives CASSMGAEQYF.

V gene TRBV27 combines with J gene TRBJ2-3; 14 bases map to TRBD2. Germline V gives CDR1 MNHEY, CDR2 SMNVEV (reference sequence). With 5 bases clipped from V and 0 bases from J, the junction kept 4 bases outside the gene matches. The CDR3 runs to 17 residues. CDR3 region: CASSRTSGRLSTDTQYF. The CDR3, as DNA: TGTGCCAGCAGTCGGACTAGCGGGAGGCTTAGCACAGATACGCAGTATTTT.

Note on this clone: This likely traces to a read error, being one base from a far larger clone. CDR3 nucleotides: TGTGCCAGCAGCGACAGGGGGAACACTGAAGCTTTCTTT. This codes for CASSDRGNTEAFF. V and J are TRBV16 and TRBJ1-1; 8 bases are a match to TRBD1. Germline loops: CDR1 KGHSY, CDR2 FQNENV. With 5 bases clipped from V and 1 base from J, the junction kept 0 bases outside the gene matches. The CDR3 is 13 amino acids. The full variable domain, with the rest looked up from reference TRBV16 and TRBJ1-1, is GEEVAQTPKHLVRGEGQKAKLYCAPIKGHSYVFWYQQVLKNEFKFLISFQNENVFDETGMPKERFSAKCLPNSPCSLEIQATKLEDSAVYFCASSDRGNTEAFFGQGTRLTVV.

This chain joins TRBV5-1 and TRBJ1-2; 7 nucleotides align to TRBD1. The CDR3 has 15 residues. Germline assignment: CDR1 SGHRS and CDR2 YFSETQ. The junction had 9 bases not matched to a gene; V was cut back by 1 base and J by 6 bases. The CDR3: CASSLNRGGLHGYTF. For the CDR3, the DNA is TGCGCCAGCAGCTTGAACAGGGGTGGATTGCATGGCTACACCTTC. The full variable domain, its missing parts supplied by reference TRBV5-1 and TRBJ1-2, is KAGVTQTPRYLIKTRGQQVTLSCSPISGHRSVSWYQQTPGQGLQFLFEYFSETQRNKGNFPGRFSGRQFSNSRSEMNVSTLELGDSALYLCASSLNRGGLHGYTFGSGTRLTVV.

The chain combines TRBV29-1 with TRBJ2-5, with D perhaps TRBD2 (5 bases). Near its end, the DNA agrees better with TRBJ2-7, so the J call may be wrong. CDR3 length equals 13 residues. The germline gives CDR1 SQVTM, CDR2 ANQGSEA. The CDR3 nucleotides are TGCAGCGTTGCCCGGGCGGGTGGCTACGAGCAGTACTTC. Translated, it gives CSVARAGGYEQYF.